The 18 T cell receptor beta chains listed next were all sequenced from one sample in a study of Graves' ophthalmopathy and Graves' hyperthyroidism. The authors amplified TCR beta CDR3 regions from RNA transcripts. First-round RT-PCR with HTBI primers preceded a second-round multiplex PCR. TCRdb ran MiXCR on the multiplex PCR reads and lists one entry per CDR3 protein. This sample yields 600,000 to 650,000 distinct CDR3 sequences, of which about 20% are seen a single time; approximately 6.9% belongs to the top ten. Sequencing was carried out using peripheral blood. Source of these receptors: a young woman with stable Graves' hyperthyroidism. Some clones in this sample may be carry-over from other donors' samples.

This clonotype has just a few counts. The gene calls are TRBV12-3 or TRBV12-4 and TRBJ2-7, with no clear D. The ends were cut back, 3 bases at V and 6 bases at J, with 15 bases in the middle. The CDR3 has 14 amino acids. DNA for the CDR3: TGTGCCAGCAGTTTTGGTGAAGGGTTAGGCGAGCAGTACTTC. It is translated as CASSFGEGLGEQYF.

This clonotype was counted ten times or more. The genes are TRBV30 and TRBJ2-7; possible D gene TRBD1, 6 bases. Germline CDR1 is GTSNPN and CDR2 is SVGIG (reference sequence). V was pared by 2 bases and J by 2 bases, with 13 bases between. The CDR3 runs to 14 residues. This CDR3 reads CAWSSADSPYEQYF. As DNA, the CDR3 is TGTGCCTGGAGTTCAGCGGACAGCCCCTACGAGCAGTACTTC.

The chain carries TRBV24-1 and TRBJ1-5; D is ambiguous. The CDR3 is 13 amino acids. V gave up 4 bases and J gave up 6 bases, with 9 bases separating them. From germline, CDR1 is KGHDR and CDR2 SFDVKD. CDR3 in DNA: TGTGCCACCAGTGAGAGGTTGGGTCAGCCCCAGCATTTT. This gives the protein CATSERLGQPQHF.

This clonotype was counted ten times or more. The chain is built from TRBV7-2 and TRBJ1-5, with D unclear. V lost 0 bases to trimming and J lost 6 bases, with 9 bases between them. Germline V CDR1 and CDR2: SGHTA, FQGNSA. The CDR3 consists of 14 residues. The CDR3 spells CASSLALVSQPQHF. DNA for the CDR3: TGTGCCAGCAGCTTAGCGCTCGTGTCTCAGCCCCAGCATTTT.

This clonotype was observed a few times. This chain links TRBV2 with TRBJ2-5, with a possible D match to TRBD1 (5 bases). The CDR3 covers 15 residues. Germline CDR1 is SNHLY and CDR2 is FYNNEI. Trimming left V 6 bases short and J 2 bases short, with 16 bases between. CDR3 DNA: TGTGCCAGCAGACATCGGACACTAATACAAGAGACCCAGTACTTC. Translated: CASRHRTLIQETQYF.

The CDR3 DNA follows: TGTGCCAGCAGTGACCTCGACAGCCCCTACGAGCAGTACTTC. It codes for CASSDLDSPYEQYF. The V gene is TRBV6-1, the J gene TRBJ2-7, with D possibly TRBD1 on 5 matching bases. Trimming shortened V by 3 bases and J by 2 bases, and 11 bases separated the two germline ends. Germline V gene lookup returns CDR1 MNHNS and CDR2 SASEGT. There are 14 residues in the CDR3.

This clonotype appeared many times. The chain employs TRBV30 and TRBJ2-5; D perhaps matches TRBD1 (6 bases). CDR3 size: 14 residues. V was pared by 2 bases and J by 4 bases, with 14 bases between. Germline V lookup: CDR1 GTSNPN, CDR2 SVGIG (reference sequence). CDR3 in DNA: TGTGCCTGGAGTATGACAGGAATCGGAGAGACCCAGTACTTC. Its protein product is CAWSMTGIGETQYF.

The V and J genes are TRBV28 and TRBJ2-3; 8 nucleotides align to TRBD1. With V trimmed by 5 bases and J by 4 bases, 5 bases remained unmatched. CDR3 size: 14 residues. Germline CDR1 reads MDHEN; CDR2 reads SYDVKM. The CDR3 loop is CASSVADRADTQYF. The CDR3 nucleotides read TGTGCCAGCAGTGTGGCGGACAGGGCAGATACGCAGTATTTT.

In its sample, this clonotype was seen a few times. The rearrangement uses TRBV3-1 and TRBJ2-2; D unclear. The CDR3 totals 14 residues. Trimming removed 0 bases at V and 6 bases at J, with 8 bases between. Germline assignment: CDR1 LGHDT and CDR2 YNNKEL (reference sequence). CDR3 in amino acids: CASSQDDLAGELFF. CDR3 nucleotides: TGTGCCAGCAGCCAAGACGACCTAGCCGGGGAGCTGTTTTTT. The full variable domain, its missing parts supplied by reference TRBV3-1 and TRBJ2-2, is DTAVSQTPKYLVTQMGNDKSIKCEQNLGHDTMYWYKQDSKKFLKIMFSYNNKELIINETVPNRFSPKSPDKAHLNLHINSLELGDSAVYFCASSQDDLAGELFFGEGSRLTVL.

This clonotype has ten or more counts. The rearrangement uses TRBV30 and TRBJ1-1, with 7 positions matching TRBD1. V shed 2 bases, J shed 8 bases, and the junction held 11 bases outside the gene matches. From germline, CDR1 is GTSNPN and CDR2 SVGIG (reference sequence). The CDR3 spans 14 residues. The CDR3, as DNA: TGTGCCTGGAGTCCTGGGACAGCGATTATAGAAGCTTTCTTT. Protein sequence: CAWSPGTAIIEAFF. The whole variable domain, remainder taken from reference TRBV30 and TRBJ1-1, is SQTIHQWPATLVQPVGSPLSLECTVEGTSNPNLYWYRQAAGRGLQLLFYSVGIGQISSEVPQNLSASRPQDRQFILSSKKLLLSDSGFYLCAWSPGTAIIEAFFGQGTRLTVV.

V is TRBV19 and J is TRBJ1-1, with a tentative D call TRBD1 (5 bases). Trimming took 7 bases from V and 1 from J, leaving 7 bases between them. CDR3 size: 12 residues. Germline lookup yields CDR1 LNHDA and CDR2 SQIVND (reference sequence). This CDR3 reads CASNQGNTEAFF. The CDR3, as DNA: TGTGCCAGTAACCAGGGGAACACTGAAGCTTTCTTT.

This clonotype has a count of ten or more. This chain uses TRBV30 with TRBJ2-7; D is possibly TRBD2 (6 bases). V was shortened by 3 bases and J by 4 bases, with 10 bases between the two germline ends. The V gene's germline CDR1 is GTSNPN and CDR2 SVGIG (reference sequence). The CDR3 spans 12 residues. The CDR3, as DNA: TGTGCCTGGAGGCCTAGCGAATACGAGCAGTACTTC. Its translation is CAWRPSEYEQYF.

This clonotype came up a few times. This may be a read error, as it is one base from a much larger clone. The DNA of the CDR3 is TGCAGTGCTAGAGTACATATGAACACTGAAGCTTGCTTT. This encodes CSARVHMNTEACF. This rearrangement joins TRBV20-1 to TRBJ1-1; D unresolved. Germline V lookup: CDR1 DFQATT, CDR2 SNEGSKA (reference sequence). There are 13 residues in the CDR3.

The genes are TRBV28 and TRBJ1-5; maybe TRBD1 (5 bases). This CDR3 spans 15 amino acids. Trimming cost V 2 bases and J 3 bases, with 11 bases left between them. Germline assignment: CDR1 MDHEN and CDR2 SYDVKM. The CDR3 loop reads CASSLLSGHNQPQHF. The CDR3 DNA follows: TGTGCCAGCAGTTTACTATCAGGGCACAATCAGCCCCAGCATTTT. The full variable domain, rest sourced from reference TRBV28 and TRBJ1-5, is DVKVTQSSRYLVKRTGEKVFLECVQDMDHENMFWYRQDPGLGLRLIYFSYDVKMKEKGDIPEGYSVSREKKERFSLILESASTNQTSMYLCASSLLSGHNQPQHFGDGTRLSIL.

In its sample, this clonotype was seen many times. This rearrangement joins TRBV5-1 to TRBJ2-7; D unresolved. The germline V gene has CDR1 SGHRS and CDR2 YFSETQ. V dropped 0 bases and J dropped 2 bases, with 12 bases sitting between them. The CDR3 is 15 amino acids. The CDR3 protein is CASSLEENGAYEQYF. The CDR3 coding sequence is TGCGCCAGCAGCTTGGAGGAGAATGGAGCCTACGAGCAGTACTTC.

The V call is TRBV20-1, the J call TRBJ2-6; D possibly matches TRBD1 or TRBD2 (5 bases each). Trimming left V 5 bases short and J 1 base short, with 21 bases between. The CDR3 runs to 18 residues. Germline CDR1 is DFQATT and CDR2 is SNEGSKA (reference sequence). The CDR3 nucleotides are TGCAGTGCTCCCAAAAGAGGGGTAACAAGATCTGGGGCCAACGTCCTGACTTTC. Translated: CSAPKRGVTRSGANVLTF.

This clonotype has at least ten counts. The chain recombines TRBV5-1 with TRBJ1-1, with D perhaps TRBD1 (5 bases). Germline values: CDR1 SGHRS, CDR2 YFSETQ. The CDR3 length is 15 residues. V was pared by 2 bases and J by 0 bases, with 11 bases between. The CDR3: CASSFEEGMNTEAFF. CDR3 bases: TGCGCCAGCAGCTTCGAGGAGGGGATGAACACTGAAGCTTTCTTT.

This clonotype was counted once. The CDR3 reads CASSPGQGEICTEAFF. The DNA of the CDR3 is TGTGCCAGCAGTCCGGGACAGGGGGAAATCTGCACTGAAGCTTTCTTT. V is TRBV6-1 and J is TRBJ1-1; the match to TRBD1 covers 11 bases. This CDR3 is 16 amino acids long. The junction had 9 bases not matched to a gene; V was cut back by 5 bases and J by 4 bases. Germline lookup yields CDR1 MNHNS and CDR2 SASEGT.